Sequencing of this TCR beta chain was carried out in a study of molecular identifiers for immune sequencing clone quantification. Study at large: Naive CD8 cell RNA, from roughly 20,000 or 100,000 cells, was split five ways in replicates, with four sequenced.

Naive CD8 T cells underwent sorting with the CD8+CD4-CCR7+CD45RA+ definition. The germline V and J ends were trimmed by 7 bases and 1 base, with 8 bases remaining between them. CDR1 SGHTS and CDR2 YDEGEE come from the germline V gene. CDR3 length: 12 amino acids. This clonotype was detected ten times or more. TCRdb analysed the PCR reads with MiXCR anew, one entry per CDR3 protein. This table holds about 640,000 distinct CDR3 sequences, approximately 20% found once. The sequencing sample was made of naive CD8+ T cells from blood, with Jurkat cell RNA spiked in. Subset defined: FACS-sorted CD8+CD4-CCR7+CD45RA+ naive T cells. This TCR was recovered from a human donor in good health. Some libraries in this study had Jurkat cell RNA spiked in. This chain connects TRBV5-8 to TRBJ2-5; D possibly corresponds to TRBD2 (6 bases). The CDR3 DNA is TGTGCCAGCTCGCGGGGCCAAGAGACCCAGTACTTC. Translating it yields CASSRGQETQYF.